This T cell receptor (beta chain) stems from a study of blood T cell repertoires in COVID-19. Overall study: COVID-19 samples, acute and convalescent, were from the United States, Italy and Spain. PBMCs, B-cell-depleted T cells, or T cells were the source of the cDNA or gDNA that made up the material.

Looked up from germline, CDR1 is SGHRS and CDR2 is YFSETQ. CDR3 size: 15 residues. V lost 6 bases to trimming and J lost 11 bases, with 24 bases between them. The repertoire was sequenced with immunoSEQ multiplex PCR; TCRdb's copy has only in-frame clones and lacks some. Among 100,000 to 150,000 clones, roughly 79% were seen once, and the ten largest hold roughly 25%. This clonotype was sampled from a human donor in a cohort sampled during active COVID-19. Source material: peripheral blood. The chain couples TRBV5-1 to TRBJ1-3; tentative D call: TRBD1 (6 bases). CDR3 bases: TGCGCCAGCACCCAAACAGGGTCCGCCGGGGACGCCATATATTTT. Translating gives CASTQTGSAGDAIYF.